This TCR beta chain is drawn from a study of T cell responses to AZD1222 COVID-19 vaccine. Study context: Analyses pooled second doses at about 4 or about 12 weeks.

Germline V gives CDR1 SGDLS, CDR2 YYNGEE. The V end lost 2 bases, the J end lost 1 base, and 15 bases lay between the germline ends. This CDR3 is 16 amino acids long. Details on this clone: Its cognate antigen is unknown.

Study-level points and caveats: Donors were mostly white British, more females; clonal diversity possibly underestimated. Baseline serology detected seropositivity in only a handful of AZD1222 recipients.

Only in-frame clones appear in the TCRdb table, and some are missing; sequencing was by immunoSEQ multiplex PCR. Seen here are 96,000 or so clones, about 89% observed once, and the top ten hold roughly 1.7%. This TCR came from an adult in good health. The V and J genes are TRBV9 and TRBJ1-1, with a possible D match to TRBD1 (5 bases). The sample was peripheral blood, taken on day 0 of AZD1222 vaccination. The CDR3 region is CASSVTPSTGNTEAFF. CDR3 DNA: TGTGCCAGCAGCGTTACACCCAGCACAGGGAACACTGAAGCTTTCTTT.